This passage covers 26 T cell receptor beta chains from one sample sequenced in a study of cytomegalovirus exposure and HLA in healthy donors (dated by TCRdb to 2016 to 2017). To prepare the library, the immunoSEQ multiplex PCR assay was applied. As stored in TCRdb, this immuneACCESS dataset retains in-frame rearrangements with V and J assigned. A fraction of the clones does not appear; measured against another copy, unresolved V genes explain less than half of the discrepancy, and the remainder lacks a known reason. This sample gives 98,000 or so clones in total; about 85% of them show up just once. Around 2.7% of the sample is in the top ten clones. The source material was PBMCs. The origin of the receptors is a woman aged 18-29 years in good health and CMV-seronegative.

This CDR3 reads CASSPGTGDYEQYF. The CDR3 DNA is TGCGCCAGCAGCCCCGGGACAGGGGACTACGAGCAGTACTTC. This chain joins TRBV4-1 and TRBJ2-7; 10 bases match TRBD1. With V trimmed by 4 bases and J by 3 bases, 3 bases remained unmatched. The germline CDR1 and CDR2 sequences are MGHRA and YSYEKL. The length of the CDR3 is 14 residues.

This clone was observed a few times. V is TRBV2 and J is TRBJ2-7, with 10 nucleotides matching TRBD2. This CDR3 is 15 amino acids long. Trimming at V came to 4 bases and at J to 5 bases, leaving 8 bases not matched to a gene. Germline values: CDR1 SNHLY, CDR2 FYNNEI. CDR3 coding DNA: TGTGCCAGCAGTGGGCTCGGACTAGCGGACGACGAGCAGTACTTC. Translation: CASSGLGLADDEQYF.

The chain has TRBV7-3 and TRBJ2-5, with TRBD2 matching over 7 bases. CDR1 and CDR2 from the germline V gene are SGHTA and FQGTGA. The CDR3 loop spans 13 amino acids. Trimming cost V 1 base and J 4 bases; bases outside gene matches: 0. The CDR3 region is CASSLSGGETQYF. In nucleotides, the CDR3 is TGTGCCAGCAGCTTAAGCGGGGGAGAGACCCAGTACTTC.

This clone was observed a few times. The rearrangement joins TRBV7-8 to TRBJ2-5, with D tentatively TRBD2 (6 bases). CDR1 is SGHVS and CDR2 is FQNEAQ in the germline V gene. V was pared by 3 bases and J by 5 bases, with 22 bases between. The CDR3 extends over 17 amino acids. The CDR3 sequence: CASSFGGAPRSGETQYF. CDR3 bases: TGTGCCAGCAGCTTTGGAGGGGCGCCGCGATCTGGGGAGACCCAGTACTTC. The complete variable domain, with remaining parts taken from reference TRBV7-8 and TRBJ2-5, reads GAGVSQSPRYKVAKRGQDVALRCDPISGHVSLFWYQQALGQGPEFLTYFQNEAQLDKSGLPSDRFFAERPEGSVSTLKIQRTQQEDSAVYLCASSFGGAPRSGETQYFGPGTRLLVL.

The chain employs TRBV10-3 and TRBJ1-1; D possibly corresponds to TRBD1 (5 bases). V shed 7 bases and J shed 1 base, with 10 bases lying between them. This CDR3 is 13 amino acids long. Germline V gene sequence: CDR1 ENHRY, CDR2 SYGVKD. The CDR3 DNA reads TGTGCCATCAAGTTACAGGAGAACACTGAAGCTTTCTTT. Translated: CAIKLQENTEAFF.

The CDR3 here is CAWSVNTGGTGNQPQHF. For the CDR3, the DNA is TGTGCCTGGAGTGTTAATACAGGGGGGACTGGCAATCAGCCCCAGCATTTT. The rearrangement joins TRBV30 to TRBJ1-5; 8 nucleotides align to TRBD1. Germline V gives CDR1 GTSNPN, CDR2 SVGIG (reference sequence). With 0 bases clipped from V and 2 bases from J, the junction kept 9 bases outside the gene matches. The CDR3 spans 17 residues.

The gene calls are TRBV7-9 and TRBJ2-7; a possible D gene is TRBD2 (5 bases). V was trimmed by 4 bases and J by 5 bases, leaving 9 bases between them. The length of the CDR3 is 12 residues. Germline values: CDR1 SEHNR, CDR2 FQNEAQ (reference sequence). CDR3 region: CASSSRGDEQYF. CDR3 nucleotide sequence: TGTGCCAGCAGCTCCCGGGGAGACGAGCAGTACTTC.

This clone was seen a single time. The chain recombines TRBV30 with TRBJ2-3; 12 nucleotides agree with TRBD2. The trim removed 3 bases at V and 4 bases at J, leaving 2 bases unmatched. From germline, CDR1 is GTSNPN and CDR2 SVGIG (reference sequence). There are 14 residues in the CDR3. Here the CDR3 DNA reads TGTGCCTGGAGCTCTAGCGGGGGGGCAGATACGCAGTATTTT. Its protein product is CAWSSSGGADTQYF.

The rearrangement joins TRBV13 to TRBJ1-1; D gene uncertain. Germline CDR1 reads PRHDT; CDR2 reads FYEKMQ (reference sequence). Trimming stripped 0 bases from V and 0 bases from J, with 8 bases between. The CDR3 extends over 15 amino acids. Written as DNA, the CDR3 is TGTGCCAGCAGCTTAGGCCTGGCGGTGAACACTGAAGCTTTCTTT. Residues: CASSLGLAVNTEAFF.

V and J are TRBV7-9 and TRBJ1-2; D remains unclear. The CDR3 has 16 residues. With 0 bases removed from V and 6 bases from J, the gap between germline ends came to 17 bases. The germline V gene encodes CDR1 SEHNR and CDR2 FQNEAQ (reference sequence). The chain's CDR3 is CASSLATTIGVNGYTF. DNA of the CDR3: TGTGCCAGCAGCTTAGCGACGACTATTGGAGTAAATGGCTACACCTTC.

The chain has TRBV11-2 and TRBJ2-6, with D maybe TRBD1 (6 bases). The CDR3 sequence is 16 residues long. The germline V gene has CDR1 SGHAT and CDR2 FQNNGV. V lost 4 bases to trimming and J lost 3 bases, with 13 bases between them. CDR3 loop: CASSYTGFRGANVLTF. In nucleotides, the CDR3 is TGTGCCAGCAGCTATACAGGGTTTCGTGGGGCCAACGTCCTGACTTTC.

This clone was observed once. The CDR3 nucleotides are TGTGCCAGCAGCTTATCGGGACAGGTCTCCTACGAGCAGTACTTC. Amino acids: CASSLSGQVSYEQYF. The chain is built from TRBV11-2 and TRBJ2-7, with 8 bases that match TRBD1. V lost 2 bases and J lost 0; bases outside the gene matches: 3. The germline gives CDR1 SGHAT, CDR2 FQNNGV. The CDR3 is made up of 15 amino acids.

The V gene is TRBV10-3, the J gene TRBJ2-7, with unresolved D. V was shortened by 10 bases and J by 2 bases, with 18 bases between the two germline ends. Germline V gene sequence: CDR1 ENHRY, CDR2 SYGVKD. This CDR3 comprises 14 residues. The CDR3 region is CATGGRSPAYEQYF. CDR3 bases: TGTGCCACCGGTGGTAGATCCCCCGCCTACGAGCAGTACTTC.

In its sample, this clone was seen once. The chain couples TRBV29-1 to TRBJ2-7; D ambiguous. From germline, CDR1 is SQVTM and CDR2 ANQGSEA. V shed 5 bases and J shed 0 bases, with 8 bases lying between them. The CDR3 runs 12 residues. In nucleotides, the CDR3 is TGCAGCGTTCAACAGAGCTCCTACGAGCAGTACTTC. The encoded protein is CSVQQSSYEQYF.

The chain combines TRBV19 with TRBJ2-2, with D tentatively TRBD2 (5 bases). Trimming cost V 6 bases and J 3 bases, with 14 bases left between them. This CDR3 is built from 15 residues. Germline loops: CDR1 LNHDA, CDR2 SQIVND (reference sequence). The DNA for the CDR3 is TGTGCCAGTAGCGACTTTAAAGCGGACACCGGGGAGCTGTTTTTT. As protein: CASSDFKADTGELFF. The entire variable domain, with the rest obtained from reference TRBV19 and TRBJ2-2, is as follows: DGGITQSPKYLFRKEGQNVTLSCEQNLNHDAMYWYRQDPGQGLRLIYYSQIVNDFQKGDIAEGYSVSREKKESFPLTVTSAQKNPTAFYLCASSDFKADTGELFFGEGSRLTVL.

CDR3 protein: CASSHPGTGGAYEQYF. Here the CDR3 DNA reads TGCGCCAGCAGCCACCCTGGGACAGGGGGTGCCTACGAGCAGTACTTC. V and J are TRBV4-1 and TRBJ2-7, with 11 bases matching TRBD1. The CDR3 has 16 residues. V gave up 3 bases and J gave up 2 bases; unmatched junction bases: 6. Germline V CDR1 and CDR2: MGHRA, YSYEKL.

The V gene is TRBV4-1, the J gene TRBJ1-6, with D hard to call. The CDR3 is made up of 13 amino acids. Per germline, CDR1 MGHRA and CDR2 YSYEKL. Trimming took 1 base from V and 8 from J, leaving 6 bases between them. DNA of the CDR3: TGCGCCAGCAGCCAAGTTCCCTATTCACCCCTCCACTTT. Protein sequence: CASSQVPYSPLHF.

The rearrangement joins TRBV6-6 to TRBJ1-1, with D perhaps TRBD1 (6 bases). This CDR3 comprises 14 residues. The V and J ends lost 6 bases and 4 bases respectively, with 15 bases between them. Germline V CDR1 and CDR2: MNHNY, SVGAGI (reference sequence). CDR3 sequence (DNA): TGTGCCAGCAGCCCACAGGGAAGTGGCACTGAAGCTTTCTTT. This gives the protein CASSPQGSGTEAFF.

The chain has TRBV7-6 and TRBJ1-3, with D maybe TRBD1 (6 bases). The CDR3 has 19 amino acids. Germline loops: CDR1 SGHVS, CDR2 FNYEAQ. Trimming removed 0 bases at V and 9 bases at J, with 27 bases between. CDR3 sequence (DNA): TGTGCCAGCAGCTTAGCCCTGAAACCGGGACGGGGAATACAGGGCACCATATATTTT. Its translation: CASSLALKPGRGIQGTIYF.

CDR3 amino acids: CASSLSGGAGDEQYF. The CDR3 DNA is TGTGCCAGCTCACTTAGCGGGGGGGCCGGGGACGAGCAGTACTTC. The chain joins TRBV18 to TRBJ2-7; 11 bases are shared with TRBD2. The CDR3 is 15 residues long. Germline V gives CDR1 KGHSH, CDR2 LQKENI. V shed 4 bases, J shed 5 bases, and the junction held 7 bases outside the gene matches.

The chain carries TRBV28 and TRBJ1-1; D is possibly TRBD1 (6 bases). CDR1 MDHEN and CDR2 SYDVKM come from the germline V gene. This CDR3 contains 15 residues. V was cut by 4 bases and J by 0 bases, with 12 bases left in between. CDR3 sequence: CASSSAGAMNTEAFF. CDR3 DNA: TGTGCCAGCAGTTCCGCGGGGGCCATGAACACTGAAGCTTTCTTT.

CDR3 sequence reads: CASSLRGAHYEQYF. CDR3 DNA: TGCGCCAGCAGCTTGCGGGGGGCCCATTACGAGCAGTACTTC. The chain recombines TRBV5-1 with TRBJ2-7, with D possibly matching TRBD2 (7 bases). The germline V and J ends were trimmed by 1 base and 4 bases, with 12 bases remaining between them. Germline-derived CDR1 and CDR2 are SGHRS and YFSETQ. This CDR3 is built from 14 residues.

The chain combines TRBV5-4 with TRBJ1-2; a possible D gene is TRBD1 (5 bases). The ends were cut back, 4 bases at V and 6 bases at J, with 22 bases in the middle. CDR3 length: 16 residues. Germline CDR1 is SGHNT and CDR2 is YYREEE (reference sequence). For the CDR3, the DNA is TGTGCCAGCAGCCAGAATTGGGGCAGGGCTACCAATGGCTACACCTTC. This sequence encodes CASSQNWGRATNGYTF.

The chain has TRBV9 and TRBJ1-6, with D possibly being TRBD1 (6 bases). This CDR3 has 15 amino acids. Trimming took 4 bases from V and 6 from J, leaving 14 bases between them. Germline V lookup: CDR1 SGDLS, CDR2 YYNGEE. As DNA, the CDR3 is TGTGCCAGCAGCCTCGGGGGGGGCACTAATTCACCCCTCCACTTT. As protein: CASSLGGGTNSPLHF.

In DNA form, the CDR3 reads TGTGCCAGCAGTGATGACAGGGGGGGTCCTGAAGCTTTCTTT. Protein product: CASSDDRGGPEAFF. This rearrangement joins TRBV2 to TRBJ1-1, with 9 bases lining up with TRBD1. CDR1 is SNHLY and CDR2 is FYNNEI in the germline V gene. V shed 3 bases, J shed 6 bases, and the junction held 5 bases outside the gene matches. CDR3 length: 14 amino acids.

The rearrangement joins TRBV9 to TRBJ1-3; D is unresolved. This CDR3 spans 15 amino acids. The germline gives CDR1 SGDLS, CDR2 YYNGEE. V was pared by 0 bases and J by 4 bases, with 11 bases between. The CDR3 reads CASSVAIGEGNTIYF. The CDR3 coding sequence is TGTGCCAGCAGCGTAGCTATCGGGGAGGGAAACACCATATATTTT.